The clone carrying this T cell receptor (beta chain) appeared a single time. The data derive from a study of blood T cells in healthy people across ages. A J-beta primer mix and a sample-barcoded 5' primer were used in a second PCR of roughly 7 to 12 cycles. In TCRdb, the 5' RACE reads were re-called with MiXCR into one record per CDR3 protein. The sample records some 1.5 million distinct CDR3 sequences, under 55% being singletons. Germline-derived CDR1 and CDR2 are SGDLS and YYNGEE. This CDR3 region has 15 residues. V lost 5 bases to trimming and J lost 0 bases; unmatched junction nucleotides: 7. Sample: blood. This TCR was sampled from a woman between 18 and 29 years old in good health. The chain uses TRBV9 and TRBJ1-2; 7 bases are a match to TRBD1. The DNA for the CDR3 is TGTGCCAGCAGTGAAAGGGACAGCTCTAACTATGGCTACACCTTC. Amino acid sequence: CASSERDSSNYGYTF.